This T cell receptor (beta chain) was found in a study of T cells in Graves' hyperthyroidism and ophthalmopathy. RNA transcripts yielded amplified TCR beta CDR3 regions. When the TCR CDR3 underwent first-round RT-PCR, the HTBI primer set was used. TCRdb re-analysed the multiplex PCR reads in MiXCR, keeping a single row per CDR3 protein. This table has 350,000 to 450,000 distinct CDR3 sequences, 11% to 15% appearing once. V was pared by 3 bases and J by 1 base, with 9 bases between. This CDR3 comprises 14 residues. Patients with ophthalmopathy all had a Clinical Activity Score of at least 3, a NOSPECS grade of at least 4 and duration under 3 months. Diagnosing involved the use of clinical symptoms, serum thyroxine and TRAb, thyroid ultrasound and orbital computed tomography. Study observations and caveats: Among thyroid clonotypes expanded above 0.001, most also appeared in blood.

This clonotype was counted many times. Its antigen is as yet unknown. This chain connects TRBV12-3 or TRBV12-4 to TRBJ1-1; no reliable D call. The sequenced sample was blood. This TCR derives from a man aged 45-60 years with Graves' ophthalmopathy. In DNA form, the CDR3 reads TGTGCCAGCAGTTTGAGGACCCCGAACACTGAAGCTTTCTTT. Its protein is CASSLRTPNTEAFF.